One TCR beta chain is described in this entry. A second PCR, run for roughly 7 to 11 cycles, used a sample-barcoded 5' primer plus a J-beta primer mix. MiXCR, run by TCRdb on the 5' RACE reads, gives a single entry per CDR3 protein. The table records 800,000 to 950,000 distinct CDR3 sequences, just under 30% of them present only once. The germline V and J ends were trimmed by 2 bases and 7 bases, with 11 bases remaining between them. Germline CDR1 LGHDT, CDR2 YNNKEL (reference sequence). The CDR3 loop spans 14 amino acids. The sample comes from a study of blood T cells in healthy people across ages. The data also belong to a second study, concerning T cells of mothers and their children.

The TCR originated in a woman in her thirties or forties in good health. V is TRBV3-1 and J is TRBJ1-4, with D perhaps matching TRBD1 (5 bases). Specimen: blood. The CDR3 spells CASSQIRGTEKLFF. Here the CDR3 DNA reads TGTGCCAGCAGCCAAATCCGGGGGACTGAAAAACTGTTTTTT.